The clone carrying this T cell receptor beta chain was picked up many times. Its specificity is unknown. These data come from a study of neurological immune-mediated disorders. Germline V gives CDR1 MDHEN, CDR2 SYDVKM. V lost 2 bases, J lost 4 bases, and 2 bases stayed unmatched. The CDR3 totals 15 residues. Study-wide findings and caveats: Multiple sclerosis, the disease with the least TCR clonal expansion, fell below healthy controls, whereas HTLV-1-associated myelopathy showed the most. Among expanded clones, no CDR3 amino acid sequences were shared across subjects, a pattern suggesting private repertoires in all groups.

The authors produced cDNA by 5'RACE using 10-nucleotide random UMIs. TCRdb called the 5' RACE reads again in MiXCR, with one record for every CDR3 protein. The data show around 100,000 distinct CDR3 sequences, under 14% seen once. Time point of the sample: longitudinal time-point 3. The unsorted libraries originated from 2 million PBMCs that had been stored at -80 C. Sample: PBMCs. This clonotype was sampled from a female donor with HTLV-1-associated myelopathy (HAM/TSP). The gene calls are TRBV28 and TRBJ2-1; 10 bases map to TRBD1. CDR3 coding DNA: TGTGCCAGCAGTTTAGGGGGACAGGGGTACAATGAGCAGTTCTTC. It yields the protein CASSLGGQGYNEQFF. Based on the CDR3 plus reference TRBV28 and TRBJ2-1, the full variable domain is DVKVTQSSRYLVKRTGEKVFLECVQDMDHENMFWYRQDPGLGLRLIYFSYDVKMKEKGDIPEGYSVSREKKERFSLILESASTNQTSMYLCASSLGGQGYNEQFFGPGTRLTVL.